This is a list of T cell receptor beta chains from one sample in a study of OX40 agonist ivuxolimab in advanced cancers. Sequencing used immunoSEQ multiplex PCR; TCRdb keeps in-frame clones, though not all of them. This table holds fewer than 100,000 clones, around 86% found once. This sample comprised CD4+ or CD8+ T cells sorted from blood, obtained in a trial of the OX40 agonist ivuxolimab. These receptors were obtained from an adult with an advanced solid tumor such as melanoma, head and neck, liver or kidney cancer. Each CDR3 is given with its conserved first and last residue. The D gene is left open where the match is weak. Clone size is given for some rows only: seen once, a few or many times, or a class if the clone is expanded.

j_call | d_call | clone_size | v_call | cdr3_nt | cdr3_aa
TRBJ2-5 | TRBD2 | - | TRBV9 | TGTGCCAGCAGCGCGAGCGGGGCAGAGACCCAGTACTTC | CASSASGAETQYF
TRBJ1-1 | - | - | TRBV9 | TGTGCCAGCAGCGTAGCTCGGGGGAGGAGTAAAGCTTTCTTT | CASSVARGRSKAFF
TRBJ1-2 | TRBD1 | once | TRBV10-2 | TGCGCCAGCAGTGAGGAGAGGGGGCGTCACGGCTACACCTTC | CASSEERGRHGYTF
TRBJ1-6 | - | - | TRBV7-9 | TGTGCCAGCCTGCCCCGGGGGGTCTCCCCTTCACCCCTCCACTTT | CASLPRGVSPSPLHF
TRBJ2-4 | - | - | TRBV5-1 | TGCGCCAGCAGCTTGGAAGGGGCTGAGGGCAAAAACATTCAGTACTTC | CASSLEGAEGKNIQYF
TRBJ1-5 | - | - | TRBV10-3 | TGTGCCATCAGTGCAACCAATCAGCCCCAGCATTTT | CAISATNQPQHF
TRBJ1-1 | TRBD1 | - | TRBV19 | TGTGCCACCTCGACAGGGACCATGAACACTGAAGCTTTCTTT | CATSTGTMNTEAFF
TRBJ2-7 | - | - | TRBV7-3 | TGTGCCAGCAGCTTCCTTGGCGGGTACGAGCAGTACTTC | CASSFLGGYEQYF
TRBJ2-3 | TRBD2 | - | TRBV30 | TGTGCCTGGAGTCACCCTAGCGGGGACACAGATACGCAGTATTTT | CAWSHPSGDTDTQYF
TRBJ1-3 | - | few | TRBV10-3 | TGTGCCATCAGTGAGTCGATTTTCCCGGCCAAGGGGCAGAGAGGAAACACCATATATTTT | CAISESIFPAKGQRGNTIYF
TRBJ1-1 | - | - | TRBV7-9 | TGTGCCAGCAGGGGAGACCCCTTAAACACTGAAGCTTTCTTT | CASRGDPLNTEAFF
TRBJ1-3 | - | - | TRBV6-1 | TGTGCCAGCAGTGCCCTCTCGGGTTATTCTGGAAACACCATATATTTT | CASSALSGYSGNTIYF
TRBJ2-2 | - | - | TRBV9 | TGTGCCAGCAGCGTAGTGGGGATAAAACCCGGGGAGCTGTTTTTT | CASSVVGIKPGELFF
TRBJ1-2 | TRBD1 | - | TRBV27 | TGTGCCAGCAGTTTGGGCTCCGGGACAGGGGGTGCTGGCTACACCTTC | CASSLGSGTGGAGYTF
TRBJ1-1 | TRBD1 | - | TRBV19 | TGTGCCAGTAGTATAGAGGGACAGGGGTTAACTGAAGCTTTCTTT | CASSIEGQGLTEAFF
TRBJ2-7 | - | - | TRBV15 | TGTGCCACCAGCAAGGACGGGAAGAGCTCCTACGAGCAGTACTTC | CATSKDGKSSYEQYF
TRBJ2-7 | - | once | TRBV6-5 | TGTGCCAGCAGCCAAGATCGCTTCCCTTACGAGCAGTACTTC | CASSQDRFPYEQYF
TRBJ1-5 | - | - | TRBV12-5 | TGTGCTAGTGGTTTGGTAGGTATTAAAAAGATCTATAGCAATCAGCCCCAGCATTTT | CASGLVGIKKIYSNQPQHF
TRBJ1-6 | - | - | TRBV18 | TGTGCCAGCTCACCGAGCTCCAGGGGAAATTCACCCCTCCACTTT | CASSPSSRGNSPLHF
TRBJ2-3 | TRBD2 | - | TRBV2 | TGTGCCAGCAACGGGAAGCGGGGATTCACAGATACGCAGTATTTT | CASNGKRGFTDTQYF
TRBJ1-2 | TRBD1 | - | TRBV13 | TGTGCCAGCAGCTTACAAGGACAGGGCCGAGGCGTCTATGGCTACACCTTC | CASSLQGQGRGVYGYTF
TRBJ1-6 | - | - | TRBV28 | TGTGCCAGCTGGATTGGGGGCAACTATAATTCACCCCTCCACTTT | CASWIGGNYNSPLHF
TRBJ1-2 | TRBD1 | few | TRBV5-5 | TGTGCCAGCAGCGAGGCAGGGGGTGCTAACTATGGCTACACCTTC | CASSEAGGANYGYTF
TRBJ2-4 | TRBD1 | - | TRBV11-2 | TGTGCCAGCAGCCTCAGACAGGGGATAACCATTCAGTACTTC | CASSLRQGITIQYF
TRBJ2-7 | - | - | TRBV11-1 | TGTGCCAGCAGGCAAGGGGGGCCTATGTACGAGCAGTACTTC | CASRQGGPMYEQYF
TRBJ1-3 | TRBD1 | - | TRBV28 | TGTGCCAGCAGTGAAACAGGGGGCTCGGGAAACACCATATATTTT | CASSETGGSGNTIYF
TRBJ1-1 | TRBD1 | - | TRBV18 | TGTGCCAGCTCAACCGGGACAGGGGACACTGAAGCTTTCTTT | CASSTGTGDTEAFF
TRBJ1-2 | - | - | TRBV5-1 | TGCGCCAGCAGCTTCGAAGGGCGCCATTCGGATGGCTACACCTTC | CASSFEGRHSDGYTF
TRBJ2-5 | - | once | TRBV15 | TGTGCCACCAGCAGGGGTCGGGGCTACCAAGAGACCCAGTACTTC | CATSRGRGYQETQYF
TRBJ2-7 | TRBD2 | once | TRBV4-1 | TGCGCCAGCAGCCATAATTCCGGGACTAGCGGATACGAGCAGTACTTC | CASSHNSGTSGYEQYF
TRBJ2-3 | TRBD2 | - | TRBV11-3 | TGTGCCAGCAGCTTAGTAGCGGGGGGAGAAACAGATACGCAGTATTTT | CASSLVAGGETDTQYF
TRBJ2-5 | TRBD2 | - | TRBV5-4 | TGTGCCAGCAGCTACGGACTAGCGGGGGGTCAAGAGACCCAGTACTTC | CASSYGLAGGQETQYF
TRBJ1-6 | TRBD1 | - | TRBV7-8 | TGTGCCAGCAGCCCCGGGACAGTCGGGTCCCGAAACTCACCCCTCCACTTT | CASSPGTVGSRNSPLHF